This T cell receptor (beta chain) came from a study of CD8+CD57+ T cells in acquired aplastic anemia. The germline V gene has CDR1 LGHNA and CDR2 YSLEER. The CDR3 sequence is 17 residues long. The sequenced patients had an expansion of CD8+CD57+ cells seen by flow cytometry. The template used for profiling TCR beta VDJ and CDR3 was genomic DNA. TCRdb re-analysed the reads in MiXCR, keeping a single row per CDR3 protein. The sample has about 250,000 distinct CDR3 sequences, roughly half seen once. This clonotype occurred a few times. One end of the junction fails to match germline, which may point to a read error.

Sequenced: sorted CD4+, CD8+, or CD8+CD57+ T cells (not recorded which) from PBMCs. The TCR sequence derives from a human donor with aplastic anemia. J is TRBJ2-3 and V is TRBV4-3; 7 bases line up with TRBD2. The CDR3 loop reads CASSEESGTTYLDTQYF. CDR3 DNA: TGCGCCAGCAGCGAAGAATCCGGGACTACTTACTTAGATACGCAGTATTTT.